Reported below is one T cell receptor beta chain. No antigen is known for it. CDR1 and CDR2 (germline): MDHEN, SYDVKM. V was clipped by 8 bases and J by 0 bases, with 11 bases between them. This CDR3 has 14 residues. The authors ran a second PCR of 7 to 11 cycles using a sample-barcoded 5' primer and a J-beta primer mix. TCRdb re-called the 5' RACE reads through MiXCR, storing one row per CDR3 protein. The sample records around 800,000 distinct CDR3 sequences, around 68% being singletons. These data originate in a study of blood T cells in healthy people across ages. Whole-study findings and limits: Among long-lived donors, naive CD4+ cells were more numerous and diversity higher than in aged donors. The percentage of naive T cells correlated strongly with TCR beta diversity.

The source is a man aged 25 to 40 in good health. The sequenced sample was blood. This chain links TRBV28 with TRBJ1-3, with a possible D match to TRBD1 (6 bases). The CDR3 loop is CASWPDSSGNTIYF. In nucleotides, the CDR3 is TGTGCCAGCTGGCCGGACAGCTCTGGAAACACCATATATTTT.